This T cell receptor beta chain stems from a study of cytomegalovirus exposure and HLA in healthy donors. Overall study results and limits: The authors enumerated 150 to 200 TCR beta chains as linked to cytomegalovirus. The authors judged a highly shared variant cluster likely a sequencing artifact.

The PCR used 60 Vbeta and 13 Jbeta primers. Sequencing was performed with immunoSEQ multiplex PCR; in TCRdb, only in-frame clones are kept and a portion is missing. The sample includes more than 140,000 clones. V was trimmed by 0 bases and J by 0 bases, leaving 4 bases between them. Germline V gene sequence: CDR1 SGDLS, CDR2 YYNGEE. The length of the CDR3 is 14 residues. In regard to this clone: Its antigen remains unidentified.

Sequenced: PBMCs. V is TRBV9 and J is TRBJ2-1; D ambiguous. The clonotype comes from a woman aged 18-30 years in good health and CMV-seronegative. The CDR3 DNA reads as TGTGCCAGCAGCGTAGAGAGCTCCTACAATGAGCAGTTCTTC. Amino acids: CASSVESSYNEQFF.